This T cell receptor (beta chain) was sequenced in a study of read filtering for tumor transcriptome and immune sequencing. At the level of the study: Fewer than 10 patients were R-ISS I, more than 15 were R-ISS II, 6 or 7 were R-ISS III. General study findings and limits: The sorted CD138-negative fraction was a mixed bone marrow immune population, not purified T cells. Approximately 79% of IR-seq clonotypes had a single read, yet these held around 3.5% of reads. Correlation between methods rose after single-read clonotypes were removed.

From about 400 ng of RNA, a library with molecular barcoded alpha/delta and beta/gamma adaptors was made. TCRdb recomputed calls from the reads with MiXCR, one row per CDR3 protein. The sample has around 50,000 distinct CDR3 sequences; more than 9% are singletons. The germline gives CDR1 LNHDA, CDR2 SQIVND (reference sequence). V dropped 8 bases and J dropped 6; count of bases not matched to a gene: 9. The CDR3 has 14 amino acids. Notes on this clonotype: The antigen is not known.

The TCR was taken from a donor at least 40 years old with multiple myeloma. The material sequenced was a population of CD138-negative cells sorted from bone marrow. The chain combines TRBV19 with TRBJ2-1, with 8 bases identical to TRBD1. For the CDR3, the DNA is TGTGCCAGTTTGGGACAGGATGGAGGCAATGAGCAGTTCTTC. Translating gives CASLGQDGGNEQFF.